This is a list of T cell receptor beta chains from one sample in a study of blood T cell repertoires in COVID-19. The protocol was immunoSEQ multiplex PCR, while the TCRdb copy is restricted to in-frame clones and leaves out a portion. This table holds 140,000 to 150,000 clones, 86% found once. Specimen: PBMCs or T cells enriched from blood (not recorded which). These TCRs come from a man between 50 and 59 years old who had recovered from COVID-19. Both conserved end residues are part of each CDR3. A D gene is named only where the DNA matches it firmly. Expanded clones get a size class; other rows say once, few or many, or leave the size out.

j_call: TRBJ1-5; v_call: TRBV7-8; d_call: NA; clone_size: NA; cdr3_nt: TGTGCCAGCAGCTTAGCGGCAGGGAATCAGCCCCAGCATTTT; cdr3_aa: CASSLAAGNQPQHF
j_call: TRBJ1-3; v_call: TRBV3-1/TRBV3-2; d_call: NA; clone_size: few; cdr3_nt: TGTGCCAGCAGCCAAGATGGAGTTTCTGGAAACACCATATATTTT; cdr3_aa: CASSQDGVSGNTIYF
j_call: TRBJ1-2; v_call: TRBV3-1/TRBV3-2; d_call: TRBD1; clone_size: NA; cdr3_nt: TGTGCCAGCAGCCCGGGAGGGGGACAGGGGGCTAGGGGCTACACCTTC; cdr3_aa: CASSPGGGQGARGYTF
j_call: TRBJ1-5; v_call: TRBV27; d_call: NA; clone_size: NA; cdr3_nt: TGTGCCAGCAGTTCCTTCGACAGGAATCAGCCCCAGCATTTT; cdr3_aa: CASSSFDRNQPQHF
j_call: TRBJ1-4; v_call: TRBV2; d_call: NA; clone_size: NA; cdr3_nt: TGTGCCGGACACAGGGTAACTAATGAAAAACTGTTTTTT; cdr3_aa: CAGHRVTNEKLFF
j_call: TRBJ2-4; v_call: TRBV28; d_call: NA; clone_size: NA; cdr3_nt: TGTGCCAGCAGTCCCAGCGGACTAGCCAAAAACATTCAGTACTTC; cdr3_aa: CASSPSGLAKNIQYF
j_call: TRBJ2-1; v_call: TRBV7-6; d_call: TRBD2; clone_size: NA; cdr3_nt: TGTGCCAGCAGCGCTATCGGGGGGGCCTACAATGAGCAGTTCTTC; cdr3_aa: CASSAIGGAYNEQFF
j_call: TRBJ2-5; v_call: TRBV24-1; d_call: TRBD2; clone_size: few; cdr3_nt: TGTGCCACCAGATCCGGGACTAGCGGGGACCCAGAGACCCAGTACTTC; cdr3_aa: CATRSGTSGDPETQYF
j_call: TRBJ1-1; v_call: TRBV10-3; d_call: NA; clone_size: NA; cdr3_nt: TGTGCCATCGGTAGGGGTATGAACACTGAAGCTTTCTTT; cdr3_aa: CAIGRGMNTEAFF
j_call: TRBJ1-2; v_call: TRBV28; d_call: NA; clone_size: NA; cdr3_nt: TGTGCCAGCAGTTTTATCAGAAACTATGGCTACACCTTC; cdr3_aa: CASSFIRNYGYTF
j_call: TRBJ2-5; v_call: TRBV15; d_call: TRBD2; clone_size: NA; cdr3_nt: TGTGCCACCAGCAGAGCGCTAGCGGGAGTCGAGACCCAGTACTTC; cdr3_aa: CATSRALAGVETQYF
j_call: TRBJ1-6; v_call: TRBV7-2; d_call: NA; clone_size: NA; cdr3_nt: TGTGCCAGCAGCTCACCAGGGTTTTCACCCCTCCACTTT; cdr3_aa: CASSSPGFSPLHF
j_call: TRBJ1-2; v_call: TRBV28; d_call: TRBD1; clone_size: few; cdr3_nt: TGTGCCAGCAGTTTAACCCCATCGGGACAGGGAGTCTATGGCTACACCTTC; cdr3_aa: CASSLTPSGQGVYGYTF
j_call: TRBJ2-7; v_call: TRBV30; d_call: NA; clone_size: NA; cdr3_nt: TGTGCCTGGGGCCCAGGGGGGCTGTTATACGAGCAGTACTTC; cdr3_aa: CAWGPGGLLYEQYF
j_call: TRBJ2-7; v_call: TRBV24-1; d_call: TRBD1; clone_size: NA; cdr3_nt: TGTGCCACCAGTGTAACAGGGGGAGGCGAGCAGTACTTC; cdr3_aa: CATSVTGGGEQYF
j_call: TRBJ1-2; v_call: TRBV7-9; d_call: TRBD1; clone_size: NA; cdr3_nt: TGTGCCAGCAGCTTTCGACAGGGCGGTGGCTACACCTTC; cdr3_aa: CASSFRQGGGYTF
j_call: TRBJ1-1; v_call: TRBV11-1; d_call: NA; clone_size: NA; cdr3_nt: TGTGCCAGCACCTCTACAGCGGGGGGAACTGAAGCTTTCTTT; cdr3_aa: CASTSTAGGTEAFF
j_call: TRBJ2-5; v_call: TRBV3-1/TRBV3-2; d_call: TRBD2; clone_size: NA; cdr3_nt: TGTGCCAGCAGCCCCCCTTTGCGGGAGGGTTTAGGAGAGACCCAGTACTTC; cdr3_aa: CASSPPLREGLGETQYF
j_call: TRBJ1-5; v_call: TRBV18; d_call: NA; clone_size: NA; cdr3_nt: TGTGCCAGCTCACCAACAGGGTTGGTCAGCAATCAGCCCCAGCATTTT; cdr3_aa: CASSPTGLVSNQPQHF
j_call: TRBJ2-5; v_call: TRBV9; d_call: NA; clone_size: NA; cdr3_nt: TGTGCCAGCAGCCCCCGTAGTAGCGGAGTGGGGGAGACCCAGTACTTC; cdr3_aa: CASSPRSSGVGETQYF
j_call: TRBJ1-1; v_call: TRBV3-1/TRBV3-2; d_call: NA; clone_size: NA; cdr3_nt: TGTGCCAGCAGCCACCATAACAAGAACACTGAAGCTTTCTTT; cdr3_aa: CASSHHNKNTEAFF
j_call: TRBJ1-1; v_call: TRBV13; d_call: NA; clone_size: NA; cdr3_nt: TGTGCCAGCAGCCGACCGGGAGCTGAAGCTTTCTTT; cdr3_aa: CASSRPGAEAFF
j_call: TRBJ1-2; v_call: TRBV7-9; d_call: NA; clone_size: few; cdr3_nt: TGTGCCAGCAGCTCTGAGACAGGCACCGCTTATGGCTACACCTTC; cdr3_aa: CASSSETGTAYGYTF
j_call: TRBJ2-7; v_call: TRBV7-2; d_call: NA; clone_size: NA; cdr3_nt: TGTGCCAGCAGCCCGACCCGGGACACCTACTACGAGCAGTACTTC; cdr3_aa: CASSPTRDTYYEQYF
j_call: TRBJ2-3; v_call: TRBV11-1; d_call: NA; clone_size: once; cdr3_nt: TGTGCCAGCAGCTTAGGCGGGGGCACAGATACGCAGTATTTT; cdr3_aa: CASSLGGGTDTQYF
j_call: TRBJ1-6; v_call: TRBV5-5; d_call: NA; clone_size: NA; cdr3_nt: TGTGCCAGCAGCTTTTCTGACAGCTCCTATAATTCACCCCTCCACTTT; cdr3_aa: CASSFSDSSYNSPLHF
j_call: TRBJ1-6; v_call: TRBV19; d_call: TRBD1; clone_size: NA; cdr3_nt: TGTGCCAGTAGTTCAGGACAGGGTCGGTCACCCCTCCACTTT; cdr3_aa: CASSSGQGRSPLHF
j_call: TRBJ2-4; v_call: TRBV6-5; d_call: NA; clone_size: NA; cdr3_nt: TGTGCCAGCAGATCCGGTTACGGTTACAAAAACATTCAGTACTTC; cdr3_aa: CASRSGYGYKNIQYF
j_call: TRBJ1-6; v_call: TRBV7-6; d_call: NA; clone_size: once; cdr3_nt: TGTGCCAGCAGCTTAGCTCGGAATTCACCCCTCCACTTT; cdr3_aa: CASSLARNSPLHF
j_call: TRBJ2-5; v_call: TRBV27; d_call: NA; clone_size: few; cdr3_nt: TGTGCCAGCAGTTTGAGGGTCTGGGAGACCCAGTACTTC; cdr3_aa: CASSLRVWETQYF